The clone carrying this T cell receptor (beta chain) was counted only a few times. This record belongs to a study of radiotherapy plus CTLA-4 blockade in lung cancer. Method: immunoSEQ multiplex PCR; TCRdb's copy keeps in-frame clones and lacks some. The sample includes 14,000 to 15,000 clones, less than 75% of them seen just once. The length of the CDR3 is 14 residues. Trimming pared 1 base from V and 0 bases from J, leaving 6 bases between. The germline V gene has CDR1 SNHLY and CDR2 FYNNEI. Source: peripheral blood, taken from a patient treated with radiotherapy plus ipilimumab. The chain uses TRBV2 and TRBJ1-2; D remains unclear. The clonotype was recovered from a human donor with non-small cell lung cancer whose response to radiotherapy plus ipilimumab could not be evaluated. CDR3 coding DNA: TGTGCCAGCAGTGAAGGGTCAGCTAACTATGGCTACACCTTC. It encodes CASSEGSANYGYTF. The whole variable domain, filled in from reference TRBV2 and TRBJ1-2, reads EPEVTQTPSHQVTQMGQEVILRCVPISNHLYFYWYRQILGQKVEFLVSFYNNEISEKSEIFDDQFSVERPDGSNFTLKIRSTKLEDSAMYFCASSEGSANYGYTFGSGTRLTVV.